The clone carrying this T cell receptor beta chain is a singleton in its sample. The method was immunoSEQ multiplex PCR; TCRdb's version includes in-frame clones alone and lacks a portion of them. The data contain 90,000 to 150,000 clones, approximately 95% of them singletons. The data were obtained in a study of T cell changes during pregnancy in multiple sclerosis. V lost 3 bases, J lost 6 bases, and 8 bases lay in between. Germline loops: CDR1 GTSNPN, CDR2 SVGIG (reference sequence). The CDR3 consists of 11 residues. Source: peripheral blood, taken before pregnancy. The TCR sequence derives from a female donor with multiple sclerosis, enrolled in a pregnancy study. The rearrangement uses TRBV30 and TRBJ1-2; D gene ambiguous. In DNA form, the CDR3 reads TGTGCCTGGAGCGGGATGAATGGCTACACCTTC. This codes for CAWSGMNGYTF. The full variable domain, in which reference TRBV30 and TRBJ1-2 provide the parts outside the CDR3, is SQTIHQWPATLVQPVGSPLSLECTVEGTSNPNLYWYRQAAGRGLQLLFYSVGIGQISSEVPQNLSASRPQDRQFILSSKKLLLSDSGFYLCAWSGMNGYTFGSGTRLTVV.